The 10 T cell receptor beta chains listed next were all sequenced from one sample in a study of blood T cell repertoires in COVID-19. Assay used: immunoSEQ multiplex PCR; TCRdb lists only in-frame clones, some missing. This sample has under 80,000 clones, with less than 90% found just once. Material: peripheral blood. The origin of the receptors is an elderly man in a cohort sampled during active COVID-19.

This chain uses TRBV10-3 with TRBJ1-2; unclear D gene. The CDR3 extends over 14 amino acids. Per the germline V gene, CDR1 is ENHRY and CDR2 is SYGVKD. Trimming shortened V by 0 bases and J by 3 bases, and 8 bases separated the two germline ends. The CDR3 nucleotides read TGTGCCATCAGTGAGTCCCTCGGGGACTATGGCTACACCTTC. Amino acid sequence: CAISESLGDYGYTF.

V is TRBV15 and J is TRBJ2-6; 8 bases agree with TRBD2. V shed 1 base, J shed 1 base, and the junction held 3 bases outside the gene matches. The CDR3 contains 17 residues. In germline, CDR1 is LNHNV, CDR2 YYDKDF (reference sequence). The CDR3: CATSRAGGQSGANVLTF. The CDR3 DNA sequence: TGTGCCACCAGCAGAGCGGGAGGGCAGTCTGGGGCCAACGTCCTGACTTTC. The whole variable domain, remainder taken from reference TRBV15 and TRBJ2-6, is DAMVIQNPRYQVTQFGKPVTLSCSQTLNHNVMYWYQQKSSQAPKLLFHYYDKDFNNEADTPDNFQSRRPNTSFCFLDIRSPGLGDTAMYLCATSRAGGQSGANVLTFGAGSRLTVL.

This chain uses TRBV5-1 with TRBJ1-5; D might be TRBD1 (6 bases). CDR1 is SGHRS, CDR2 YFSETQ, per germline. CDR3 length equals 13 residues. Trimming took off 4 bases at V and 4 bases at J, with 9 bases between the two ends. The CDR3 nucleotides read TGCGCCAGCAGCATAACAGGGAATCAGCCCCAGCATTTT. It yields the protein CASSITGNQPQHF.

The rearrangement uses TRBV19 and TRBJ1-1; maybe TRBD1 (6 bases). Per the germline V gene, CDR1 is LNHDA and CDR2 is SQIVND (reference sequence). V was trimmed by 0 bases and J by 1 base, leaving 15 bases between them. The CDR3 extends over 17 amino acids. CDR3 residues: CASSIDLIRQANTEAFF. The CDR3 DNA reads TGTGCCAGTAGTATAGATCTAATCCGACAGGCGAACACTGAAGCTTTCTTT.

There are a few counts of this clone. The CDR3 DNA sequence: TGTGCCAGCAGCTTAGCGCCGACAGGGACCAGCAGGCAGTACTTC. It codes for CASSLAPTGTSRQYF. The genes are TRBV11-2 and TRBJ2-7, with 7 bases matching TRBD1. CDR1 and CDR2 from the germline V gene are SGHAT and FQNNGV. V gave up 1 base and J gave up 9 bases; unmatched junction bases: 12. CDR3 size: 15 residues.

The CDR3 sequence is CASSRQAGETQYF. DNA for the CDR3: TGTGCCAGCAGTAGGCAGGCGGGGGAGACCCAGTACTTC. The chain recombines TRBV2 with TRBJ2-5; the D gene is possibly TRBD2 (6 bases). The CDR3 totals 13 residues. V was pared by 5 bases and J by 5 bases, with 12 bases between. Germline CDR1 SNHLY, CDR2 FYNNEI.

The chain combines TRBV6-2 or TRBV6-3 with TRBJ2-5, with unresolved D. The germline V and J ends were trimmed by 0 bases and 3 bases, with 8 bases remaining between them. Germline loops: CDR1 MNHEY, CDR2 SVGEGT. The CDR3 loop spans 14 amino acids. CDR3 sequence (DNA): TGTGCCAGCAGTTACTCGCCAGAAAAAGAGACCCAGTACTTC. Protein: CASSYSPEKETQYF.

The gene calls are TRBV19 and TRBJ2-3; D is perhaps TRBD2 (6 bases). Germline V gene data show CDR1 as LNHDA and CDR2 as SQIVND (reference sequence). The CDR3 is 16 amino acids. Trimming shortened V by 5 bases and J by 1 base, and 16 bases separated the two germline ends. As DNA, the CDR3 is TGTGCCAGTAGTCCCGCGGGGACCTTACGCACAGATACGCAGTATTTT. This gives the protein CASSPAGTLRTDTQYF.

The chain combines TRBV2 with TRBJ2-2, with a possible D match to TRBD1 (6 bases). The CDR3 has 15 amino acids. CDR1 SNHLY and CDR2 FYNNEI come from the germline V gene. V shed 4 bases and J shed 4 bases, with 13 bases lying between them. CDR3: CASSGTGLATGELFF. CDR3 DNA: TGTGCCAGCAGTGGTACAGGGTTGGCCACCGGGGAGCTGTTTTTT.

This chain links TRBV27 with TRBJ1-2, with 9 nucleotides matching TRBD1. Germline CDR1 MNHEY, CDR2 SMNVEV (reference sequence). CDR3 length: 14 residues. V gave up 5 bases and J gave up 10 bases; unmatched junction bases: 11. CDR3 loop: CASSRNRDRDDYTF. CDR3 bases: TGTGCCAGCAGTCGAAACCGGGACAGGGACGACTACACCTTC.